Presented here are 3 T cell receptor beta chains from one specimen sequenced in a study of T-cell reconstitution after alpha-beta-depleted transplantation in children. Molecular barcoding with unique molecular identifiers was used for the TCRbeta library. One entry per CDR3 protein, called by TCRdb with MiXCR from the PCR reads. The sample lists about 98,000 distinct CDR3 sequences, around 22% occurring once. Sequences were derived from PBMCs, sampled before TCRalphabeta/CD19-depleted stem cell transplant. All receptors come from a boy aged 2 to 10 with acute lymphoblastic leukemia, due to receive a stem cell transplant.

The chain carries TRBV7-3 and TRBJ2-1, with D possibly TRBD1 on 6 matching bases. V was clipped by 4 bases and J by 8 bases, with 15 bases between them. The CDR3 runs to 14 residues. The germline CDR1 and CDR2 sequences are SGHTA and FQGTGA. CDR3 nucleotides: TGTGCCAGCAGCTCATCCACAGGGAACTATGAGCAGTTCTTC. Translated: CASSSSTGNYEQFF.

The V call is TRBV20-1, the J call TRBJ2-1; D gene ambiguous. The V gene's germline CDR1 is DFQATT and CDR2 SNEGSKA (reference sequence). V was pared by 2 bases and J by 8 bases, with 16 bases between. The CDR3 length is 14 residues. The CDR3 coding sequence is TGCAGTGCTAGAAAATACACCCGGATGGATGAGCAGTTCTTC. This encodes CSARKYTRMDEQFF.

This clonotype was picked up a small number of times. This chain links TRBV18 with TRBJ1-1; D might be TRBD1 (6 bases). Germline V lookup: CDR1 KGHSH, CDR2 LQKENI. Trimming took 1 base from V and 7 from J, leaving 13 bases between them. The CDR3 runs 14 residues. Here the CDR3 reads CASSPQGGIGEAFF. CDR3 DNA sequence: TGTGCCAGCTCACCACAAGGGGGAATAGGTGAAGCTTTCTTT.